This T cell receptor (beta chain) comes out of a study of CD8+CD57+ T cells in acquired aplastic anemia. Findings of the study overall: Controls and patients did not differ significantly in CD8+ Simpson's diversity.

This clonotype was recorded a few times. Its antigen is unidentified. One junction end disagrees with the germline gene, perhaps due to a read error. Per the germline V gene, CDR1 is SGDLS and CDR2 is YYNGEE. The length of the CDR3 is 11 residues. CD8+CD57+ cell expansion, shown by flow cytometry, had occurred in the patients selected for sequencing. Genomic DNA was employed as the template in profiling TCR beta VDJ and CDR3. MiXCR, run by TCRdb on the reads, gives a single entry per CDR3 protein. The repertoire holds about 190,000 distinct CDR3 sequences, with just under 50% as singletons. This chain uses TRBV9 with TRBJ2-3, with D hard to call. Sequences were obtained from sorted CD4+, CD8+, or CD8+CD57+ T cells (not recorded which) from PBMCs. This sequence originates from a human donor with aplastic anemia. The CDR3 DNA sequence: TGCGCCAGCCGCTCCGCAGATACGCAGTATTTT. Its protein is CASRSADTQYF.